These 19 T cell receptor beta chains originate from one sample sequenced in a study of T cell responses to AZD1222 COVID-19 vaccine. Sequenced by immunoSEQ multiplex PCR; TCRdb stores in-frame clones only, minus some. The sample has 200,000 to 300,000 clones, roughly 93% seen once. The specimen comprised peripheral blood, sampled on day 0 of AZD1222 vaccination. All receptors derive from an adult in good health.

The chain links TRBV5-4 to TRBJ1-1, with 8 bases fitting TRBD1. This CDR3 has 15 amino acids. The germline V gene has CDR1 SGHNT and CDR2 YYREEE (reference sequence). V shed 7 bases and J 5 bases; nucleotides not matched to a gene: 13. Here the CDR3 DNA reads TGTGCCAGCCAGCTCCGAGGACAGGGCTCAACTGAAGCTTTCTTT. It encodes CASQLRGQGSTEAFF.

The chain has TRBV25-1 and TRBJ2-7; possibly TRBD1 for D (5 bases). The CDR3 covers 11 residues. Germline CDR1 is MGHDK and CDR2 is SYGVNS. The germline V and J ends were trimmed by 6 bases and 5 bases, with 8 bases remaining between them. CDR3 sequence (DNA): TGTGCCAGCAGGTCAGGGAACGAGCAGTACTTC. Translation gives CASRSGNEQYF.

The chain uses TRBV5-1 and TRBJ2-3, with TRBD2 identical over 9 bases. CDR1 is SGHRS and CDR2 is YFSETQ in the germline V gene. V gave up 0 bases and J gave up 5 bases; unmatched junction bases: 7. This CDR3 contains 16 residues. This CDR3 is CASSLEGGGAGDTQYF. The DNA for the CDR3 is TGCGCCAGCAGCTTGGAGGGCGGGGGGGCCGGAGATACGCAGTATTTT.

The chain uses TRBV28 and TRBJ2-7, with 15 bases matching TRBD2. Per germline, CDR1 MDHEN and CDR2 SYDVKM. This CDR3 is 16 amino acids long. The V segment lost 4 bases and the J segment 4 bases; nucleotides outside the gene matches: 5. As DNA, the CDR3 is TGTGCCAGCAGTTGGACTAGCGGGAGGGTTAGTTACGAGCAGTACTTC. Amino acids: CASSWTSGRVSYEQYF.

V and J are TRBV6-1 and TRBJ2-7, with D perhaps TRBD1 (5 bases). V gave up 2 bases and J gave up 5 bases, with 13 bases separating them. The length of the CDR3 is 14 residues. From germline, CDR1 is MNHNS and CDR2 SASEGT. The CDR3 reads CASSEQGIVDEQYF. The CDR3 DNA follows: TGTGCCAGCAGTGAACAGGGAATTGTCGACGAGCAGTACTTC.

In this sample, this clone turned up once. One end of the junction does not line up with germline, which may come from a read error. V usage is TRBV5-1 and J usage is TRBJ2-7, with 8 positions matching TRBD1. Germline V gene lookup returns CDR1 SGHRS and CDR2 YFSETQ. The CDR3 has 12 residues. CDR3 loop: CASSLGQGAVDF. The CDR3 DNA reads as TGCGCCAGCAGCCTTGGACAGGGAGCAGTAGACTTC.

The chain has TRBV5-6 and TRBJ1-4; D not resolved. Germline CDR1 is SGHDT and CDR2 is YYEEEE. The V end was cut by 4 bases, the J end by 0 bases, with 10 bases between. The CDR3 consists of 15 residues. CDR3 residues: CASSVSPATNEKLFF. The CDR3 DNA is TGTGCCAGCAGCGTTTCACCGGCAACTAATGAAAAACTGTTTTTT.

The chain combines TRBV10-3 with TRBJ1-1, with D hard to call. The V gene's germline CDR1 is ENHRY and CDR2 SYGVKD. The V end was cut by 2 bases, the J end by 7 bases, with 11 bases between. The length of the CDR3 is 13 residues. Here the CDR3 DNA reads TGTGCCATCAGTGAGGGGTTGGACGATGAAGCTTTCTTT. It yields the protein CAISEGLDDEAFF.

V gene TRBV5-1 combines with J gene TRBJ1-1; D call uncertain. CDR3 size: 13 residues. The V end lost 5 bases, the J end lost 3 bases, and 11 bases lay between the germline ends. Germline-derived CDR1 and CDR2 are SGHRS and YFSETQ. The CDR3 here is CASRRDGYTEAFF. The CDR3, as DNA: TGCGCCAGCAGACGGGATGGGTACACTGAAGCTTTCTTT.

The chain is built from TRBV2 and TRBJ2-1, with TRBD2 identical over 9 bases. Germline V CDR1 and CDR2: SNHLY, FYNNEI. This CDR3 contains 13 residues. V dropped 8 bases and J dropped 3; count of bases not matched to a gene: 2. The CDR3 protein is CASQRGDYNEQFF. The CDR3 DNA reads TGTGCCAGCCAGCGGGGGGACTACAATGAGCAGTTCTTC.

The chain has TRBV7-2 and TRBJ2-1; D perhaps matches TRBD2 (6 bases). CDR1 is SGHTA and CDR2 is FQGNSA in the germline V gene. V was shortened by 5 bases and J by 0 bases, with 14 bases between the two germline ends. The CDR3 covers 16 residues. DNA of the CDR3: TGTGCCAGCAGCCACTTAGCGGAGAGCTCCTACAATGAGCAGTTCTTC. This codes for CASSHLAESSYNEQFF.

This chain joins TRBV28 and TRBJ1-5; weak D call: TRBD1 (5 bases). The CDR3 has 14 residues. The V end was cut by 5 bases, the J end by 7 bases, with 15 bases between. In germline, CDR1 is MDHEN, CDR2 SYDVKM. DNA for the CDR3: TGTGCCAGCAGTCCGATCGGGACCATACAGCCCCAGCATTTT. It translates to CASSPIGTIQPQHF.

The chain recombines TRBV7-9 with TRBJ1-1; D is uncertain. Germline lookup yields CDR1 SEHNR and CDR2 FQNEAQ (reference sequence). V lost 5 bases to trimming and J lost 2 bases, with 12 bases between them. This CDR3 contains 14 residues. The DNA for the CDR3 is TGTGCCAGCAGCGCTTACGGGAGAAACACTGAAGCTTTCTTT. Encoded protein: CASSAYGRNTEAFF.

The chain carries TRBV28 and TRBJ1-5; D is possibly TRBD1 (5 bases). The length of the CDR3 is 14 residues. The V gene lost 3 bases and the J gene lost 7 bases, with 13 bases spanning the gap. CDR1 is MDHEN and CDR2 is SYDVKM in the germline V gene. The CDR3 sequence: CASSFSGRWQPQHF. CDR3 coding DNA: TGTGCCAGCAGTTTTTCAGGGAGGTGGCAGCCCCAGCATTTT.

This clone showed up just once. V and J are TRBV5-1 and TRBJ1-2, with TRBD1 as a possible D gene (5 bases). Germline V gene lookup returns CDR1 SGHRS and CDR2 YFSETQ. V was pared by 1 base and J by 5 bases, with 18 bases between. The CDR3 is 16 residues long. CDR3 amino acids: CASSLTKQGQGYGYTF. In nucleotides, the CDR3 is TGCGCCAGCAGCTTGACGAAGCAGGGCCAAGGGTATGGCTACACCTTC.

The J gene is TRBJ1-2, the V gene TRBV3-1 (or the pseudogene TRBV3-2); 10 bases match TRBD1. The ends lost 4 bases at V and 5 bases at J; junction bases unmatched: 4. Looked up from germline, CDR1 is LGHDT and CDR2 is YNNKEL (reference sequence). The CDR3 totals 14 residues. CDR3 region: CASSLGTGEYGYTF. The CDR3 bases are TGTGCCAGCAGCCTTGGGACAGGGGAGTATGGCTACACCTTC.

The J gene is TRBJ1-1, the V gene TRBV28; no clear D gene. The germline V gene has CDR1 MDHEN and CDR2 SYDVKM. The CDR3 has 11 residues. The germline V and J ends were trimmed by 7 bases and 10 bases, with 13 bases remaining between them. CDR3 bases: TGTGCCAGCAATCATGGGTTTGGAGCTTTCTTT. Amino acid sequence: CASNHGFGAFF.

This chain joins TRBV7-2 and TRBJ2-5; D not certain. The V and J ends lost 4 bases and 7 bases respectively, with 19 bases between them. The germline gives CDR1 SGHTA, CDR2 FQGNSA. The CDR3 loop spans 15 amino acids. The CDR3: CASSSLGHLIGTQYF. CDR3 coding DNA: TGTGCCAGCAGCTCATTGGGTCACTTGATAGGGACCCAGTACTTC. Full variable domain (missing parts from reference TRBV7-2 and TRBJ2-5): GAGVSQSPSNKVTEKGKDVELRCDPISGHTALYWYRQSLGQGLEFLIYFQGNSAPDKSGLPSDRFSAERTGGSVSTLTIQRTQQEDSAVYLCASSSLGHLIGTQYFGPGTRLLVL.

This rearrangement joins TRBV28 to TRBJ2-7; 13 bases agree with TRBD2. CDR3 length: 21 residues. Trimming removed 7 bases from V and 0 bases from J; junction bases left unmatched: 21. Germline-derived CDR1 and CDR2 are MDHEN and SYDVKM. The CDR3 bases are TGTGCCAGCACTCCCTCCGGGCTGACTAGCGGGGGGCGATGGAGCTCCTACGAGCAGTACTTC. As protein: CASTPSGLTSGGRWSSYEQYF.